Listed here is a single T cell receptor beta chain. This sample was included in a study of blood T cell repertoires in COVID-19. The junction had 2 bases not matched to a gene; V was cut back by 4 bases and J by 6 bases. This CDR3 comprises 15 residues. Germline loops: CDR1 SGHTA, CDR2 FQGTGA. Profiled with immunoSEQ multiplex PCR; TCRdb holds only in-frame clones, not every one. The table lists about 400,000 clones, around 87% of them singletons, with around 3% in the top ten. The genes are TRBV7-3 and TRBJ2-1; 14 bases agree with TRBD2. The specimen sequenced was peripheral blood. The source is a human donor in a cohort sampled during active COVID-19. For the CDR3, the DNA is TGTGCCAGCAGCTCGACTAGCGGGGGGGCCAATGAGCAGTTCTTC. Residues: CASSSTSGGANEQFF.